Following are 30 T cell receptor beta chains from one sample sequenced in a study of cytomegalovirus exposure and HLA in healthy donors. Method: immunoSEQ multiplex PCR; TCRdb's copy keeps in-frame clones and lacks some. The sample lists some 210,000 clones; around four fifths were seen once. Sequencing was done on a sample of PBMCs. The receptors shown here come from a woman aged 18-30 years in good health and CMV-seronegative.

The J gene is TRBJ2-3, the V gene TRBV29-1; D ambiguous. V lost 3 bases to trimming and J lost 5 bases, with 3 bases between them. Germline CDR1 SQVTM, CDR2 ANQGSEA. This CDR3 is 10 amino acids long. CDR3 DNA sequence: TGCAGCGTTGAGGAAGATACGCAGTATTTT. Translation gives CSVEEDTQYF.

CDR3 in amino acids: CASSEAWRVEQYF. The CDR3 region has the DNA TGTGCCAGCAGTGAAGCATGGAGGGTCGAGCAGTACTTC. V usage is TRBV2 and J usage is TRBJ2-7; D might be TRBD2 (6 bases). The CDR3 covers 13 residues. Germline V gives CDR1 SNHLY, CDR2 FYNNEI. V lost 0 bases and J lost 6, with 9 bases in between.

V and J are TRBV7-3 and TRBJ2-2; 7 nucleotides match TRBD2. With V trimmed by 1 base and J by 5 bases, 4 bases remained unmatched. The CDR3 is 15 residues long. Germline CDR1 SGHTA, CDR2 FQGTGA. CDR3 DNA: TGTGCCAGCAGCTTAATGCAGGGAGGGACCGGGGAGCTGTTTTTT. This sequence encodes CASSLMQGGTGELFF.

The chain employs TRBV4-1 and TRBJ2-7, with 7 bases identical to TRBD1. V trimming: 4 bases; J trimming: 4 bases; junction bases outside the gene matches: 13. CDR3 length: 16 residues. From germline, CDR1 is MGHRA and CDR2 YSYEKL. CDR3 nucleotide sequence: TGCGCCAGCAGCCTAGGTCTGCTAGGGGGCATTTACGAGCAGTACTTC. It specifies CASSLGLLGGIYEQYF.

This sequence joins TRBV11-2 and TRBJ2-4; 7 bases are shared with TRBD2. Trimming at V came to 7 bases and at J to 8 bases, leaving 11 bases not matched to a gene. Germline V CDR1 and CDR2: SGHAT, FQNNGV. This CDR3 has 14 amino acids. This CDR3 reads CASTSSGTLDIQYF. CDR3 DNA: TGTGCCAGCACCTCGAGCGGGACTTTGGACATTCAGTACTTC.

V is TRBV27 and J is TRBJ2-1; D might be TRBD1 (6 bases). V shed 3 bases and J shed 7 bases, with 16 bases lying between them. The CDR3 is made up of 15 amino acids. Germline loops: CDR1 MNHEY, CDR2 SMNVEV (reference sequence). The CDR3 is CASSLFTGTRNEQFF. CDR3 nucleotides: TGTGCCAGCAGTTTGTTTACAGGGACCAGGAATGAGCAGTTCTTC.

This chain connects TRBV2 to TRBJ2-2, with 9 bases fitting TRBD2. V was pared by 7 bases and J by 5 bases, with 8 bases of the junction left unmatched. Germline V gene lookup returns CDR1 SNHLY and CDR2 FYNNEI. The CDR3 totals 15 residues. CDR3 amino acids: CASKRREGRTGELFF. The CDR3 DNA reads TGTGCCAGCAAGCGGCGGGAGGGCCGTACCGGGGAGCTGTTTTTT.

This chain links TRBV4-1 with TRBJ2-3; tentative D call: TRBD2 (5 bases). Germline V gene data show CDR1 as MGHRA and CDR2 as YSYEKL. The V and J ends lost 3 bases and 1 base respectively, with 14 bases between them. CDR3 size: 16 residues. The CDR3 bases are TGCGCCAGCAGCCAGACGTCTAGCCTGGGCACAGATACGCAGTATTTT. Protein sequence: CASSQTSSLGTDTQYF.

Here the CDR3 reads CASSLWVGGDLGEQFF. The CDR3 DNA reads TGTGCCAGCAGTTTATGGGTGGGAGGGGATCTCGGTGAGCAGTTCTTC. V usage is TRBV27 and J usage is TRBJ2-1; 7 bases match TRBD2. The J segment lost 9 bases and the V segment lost 1 base, leaving 12 bases of the junction unmatched. The CDR3 sequence is 16 residues long. Looked up from germline, CDR1 is MNHEY and CDR2 is SMNVEV (reference sequence).

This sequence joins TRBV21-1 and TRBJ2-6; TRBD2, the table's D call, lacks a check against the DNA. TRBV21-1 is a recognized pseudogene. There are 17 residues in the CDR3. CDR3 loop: CASSNANLSSGANVLTF. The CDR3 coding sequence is TGTGCCAGCAGCAATGCCAACCTTAGCTCTGGGGCCAACGTCCTGACTTTC.

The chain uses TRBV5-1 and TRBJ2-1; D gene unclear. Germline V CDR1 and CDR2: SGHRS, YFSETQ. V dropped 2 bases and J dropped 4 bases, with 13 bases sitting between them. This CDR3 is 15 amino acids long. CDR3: CASSLIAYGYNEQFF. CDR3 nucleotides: TGCGCCAGCAGCTTAATAGCTTACGGGTACAATGAGCAGTTCTTC.

The CDR3 sequence is CASSASRGEPLHF. DNA for the CDR3: TGTGCCAGCAGTGCCAGCCGGGGAGAGCCCCTCCACTTT. The rearrangement joins TRBV6-6 to TRBJ1-6; the D is unclear. The germline CDR1 and CDR2 sequences are MNHNY and SVGAGI (reference sequence). V was shortened by 5 bases and J by 13 bases, with 15 bases between the two germline ends. This CDR3 has 13 residues.

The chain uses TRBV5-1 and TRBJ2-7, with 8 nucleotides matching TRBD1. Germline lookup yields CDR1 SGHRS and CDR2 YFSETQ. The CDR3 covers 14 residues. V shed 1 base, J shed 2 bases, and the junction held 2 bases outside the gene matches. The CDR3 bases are TGCGCCAGCAGCTTGACAGGGGGGCCCTACGAGCAGTACTTC. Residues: CASSLTGGPYEQYF.

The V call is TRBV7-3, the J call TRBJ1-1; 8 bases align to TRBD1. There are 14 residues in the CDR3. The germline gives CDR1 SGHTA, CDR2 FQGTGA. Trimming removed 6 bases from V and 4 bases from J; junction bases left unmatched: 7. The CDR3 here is CASSPSTGGTEAFF. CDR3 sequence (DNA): TGTGCCAGCAGTCCCTCTACAGGGGGCACTGAAGCTTTCTTT.

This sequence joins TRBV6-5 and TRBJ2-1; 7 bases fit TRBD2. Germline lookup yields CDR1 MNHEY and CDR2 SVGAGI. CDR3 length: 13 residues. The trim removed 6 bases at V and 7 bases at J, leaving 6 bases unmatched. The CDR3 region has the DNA TGTGCCAGCAGCAAAAGACTAGCAAATGAGCAGTTCTTC. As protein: CASSKRLANEQFF.

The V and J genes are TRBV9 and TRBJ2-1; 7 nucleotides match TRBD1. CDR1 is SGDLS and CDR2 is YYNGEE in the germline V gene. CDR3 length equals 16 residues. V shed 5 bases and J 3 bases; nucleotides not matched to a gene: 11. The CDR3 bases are TGTGCCAGCAGTTCCAGTGGACAGGTAGTCTACAATGAGCAGTTCTTC. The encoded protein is CASSSSGQVVYNEQFF.

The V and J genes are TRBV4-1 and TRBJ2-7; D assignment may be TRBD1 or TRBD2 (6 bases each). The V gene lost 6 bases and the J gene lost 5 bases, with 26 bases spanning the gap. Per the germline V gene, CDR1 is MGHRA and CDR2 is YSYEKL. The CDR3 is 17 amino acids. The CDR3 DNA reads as TGCGCCAGCAGTCGAGAGGGGGTCGTATTACGGGGGAACGAGCAGTACTTC. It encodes CASSREGVVLRGNEQYF.

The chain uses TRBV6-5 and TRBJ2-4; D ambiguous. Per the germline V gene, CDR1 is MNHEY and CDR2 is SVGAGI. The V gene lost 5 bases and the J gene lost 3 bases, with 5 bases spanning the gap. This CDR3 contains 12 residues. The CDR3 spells CASSPDKNIQYF. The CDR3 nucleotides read TGTGCCAGCAGTCCTGACAAAAACATTCAGTACTTC.

This chain's CDR3 is CASTTLQGAEAFF. The CDR3 DNA sequence: TGTGCCAGTACCACCTTACAGGGCGCTGAAGCTTTCTTT. The chain combines TRBV19 with TRBJ1-1; D perhaps matches TRBD1 (6 bases). V dropped 7 bases and J dropped 6 bases, with 15 bases sitting between them. The CDR3 loop spans 13 amino acids. Germline V gene lookup returns CDR1 LNHDA and CDR2 SQIVND (reference sequence).

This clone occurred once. CDR3 in DNA: TGTGCCAGCAGCGACCGATCTGAAGCTTTCTTT. Protein sequence: CASSDRSEAFF. The J gene is TRBJ1-1, the V gene TRBV28; D is unresolved. CDR3 length equals 11 residues. Germline CDR1 reads MDHEN; CDR2 reads SYDVKM. Trimming shortened V by 6 bases and J by 6 bases, and 8 bases separated the two germline ends.

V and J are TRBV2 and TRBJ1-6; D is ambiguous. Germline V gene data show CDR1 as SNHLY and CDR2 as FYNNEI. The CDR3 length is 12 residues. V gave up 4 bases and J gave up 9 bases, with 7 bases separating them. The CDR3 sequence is CASSGEVSPLHF. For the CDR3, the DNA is TGTGCCAGCAGTGGTGAGGTTTCACCCCTCCACTTT.

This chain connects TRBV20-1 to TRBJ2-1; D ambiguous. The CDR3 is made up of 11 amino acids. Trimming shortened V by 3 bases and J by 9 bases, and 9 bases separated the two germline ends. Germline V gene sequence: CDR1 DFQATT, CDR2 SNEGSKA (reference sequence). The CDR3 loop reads CSARILGEQFF. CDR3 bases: TGCAGTGCTAGGATCCTGGGTGAGCAGTTCTTC.

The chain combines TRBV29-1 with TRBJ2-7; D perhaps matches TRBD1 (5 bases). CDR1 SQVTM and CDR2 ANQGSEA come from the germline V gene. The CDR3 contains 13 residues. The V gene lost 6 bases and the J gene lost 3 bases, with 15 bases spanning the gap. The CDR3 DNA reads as TGCAGCGTAGCAGGGTTAGGGGACTACGAGCAGTACTTC. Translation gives CSVAGLGDYEQYF.

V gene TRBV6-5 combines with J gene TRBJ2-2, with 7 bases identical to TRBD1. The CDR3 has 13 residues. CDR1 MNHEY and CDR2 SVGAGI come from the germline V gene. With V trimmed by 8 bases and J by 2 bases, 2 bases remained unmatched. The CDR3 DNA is TGTGCCAGCCGGGACAGAAACACCGGGGAGCTGTTTTTT. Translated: CASRDRNTGELFF.

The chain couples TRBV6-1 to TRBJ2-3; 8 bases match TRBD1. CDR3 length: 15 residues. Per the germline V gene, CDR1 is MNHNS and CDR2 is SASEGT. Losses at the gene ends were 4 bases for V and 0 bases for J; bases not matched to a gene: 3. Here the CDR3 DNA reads TGTGCCAGCAGTGCGGGACAGGTTAGCACAGATACGCAGTATTTT. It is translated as CASSAGQVSTDTQYF.

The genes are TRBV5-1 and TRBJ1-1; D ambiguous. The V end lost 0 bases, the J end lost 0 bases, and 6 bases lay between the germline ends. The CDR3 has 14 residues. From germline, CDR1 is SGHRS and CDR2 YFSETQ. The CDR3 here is CASSLVALNTEAFF. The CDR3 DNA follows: TGCGCCAGCAGCTTGGTGGCCTTGAACACTGAAGCTTTCTTT. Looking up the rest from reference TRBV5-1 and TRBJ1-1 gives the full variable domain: KAGVTQTPRYLIKTRGQQVTLSCSPISGHRSVSWYQQTPGQGLQFLFEYFSETQRNKGNFPGRFSGRQFSNSRSEMNVSTLELGDSALYLCASSLVALNTEAFFGQGTRLTVV.

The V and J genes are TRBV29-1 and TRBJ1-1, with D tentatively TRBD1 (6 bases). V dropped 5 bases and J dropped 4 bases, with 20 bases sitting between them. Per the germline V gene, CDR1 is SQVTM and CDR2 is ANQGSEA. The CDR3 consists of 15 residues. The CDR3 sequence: CSVFRQGRGSTEAFF. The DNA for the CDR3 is TGCAGCGTTTTCCGGCAGGGGAGAGGGTCCACTGAAGCTTTCTTT.

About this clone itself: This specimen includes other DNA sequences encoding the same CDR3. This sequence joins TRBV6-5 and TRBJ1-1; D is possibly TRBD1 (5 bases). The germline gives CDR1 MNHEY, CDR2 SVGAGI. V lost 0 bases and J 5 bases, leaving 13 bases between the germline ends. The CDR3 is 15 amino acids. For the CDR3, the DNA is TGTGCCAGCAGTTACTCGGGAGGTAGGGGTACTGAAGCTTTCTTT. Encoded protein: CASSYSGGRGTEAFF.

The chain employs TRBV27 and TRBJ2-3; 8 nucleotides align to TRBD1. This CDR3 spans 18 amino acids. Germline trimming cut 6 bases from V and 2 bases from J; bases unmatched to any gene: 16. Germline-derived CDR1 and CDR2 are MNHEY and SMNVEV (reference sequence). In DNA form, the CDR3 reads TGTGCCAGCAGCACCCCAAACCGGGGGACAGGATTCACAGATACGCAGTATTTT. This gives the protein CASSTPNRGTGFTDTQYF.

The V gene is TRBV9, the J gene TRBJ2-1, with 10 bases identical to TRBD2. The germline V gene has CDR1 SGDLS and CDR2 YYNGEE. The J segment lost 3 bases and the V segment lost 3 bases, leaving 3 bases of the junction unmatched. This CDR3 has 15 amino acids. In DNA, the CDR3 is TGTGCCAGCAGCGCTAGCGGGAGTGGCTACAATGAGCAGTTCTTC. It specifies CASSASGSGYNEQFF.